The rows below give T cell receptor beta chains drawn from one sample of a study of cytomegalovirus exposure and HLA in healthy donors. Sequencing used immunoSEQ multiplex PCR; TCRdb keeps in-frame clones, though not all of them. The sample has 120,000 or so clones, over 75% seen once. Specimen: PBMCs. The receptors come from a woman aged 18 to 35 in good health and CMV-seronegative. Both conserved end residues are part of each CDR3. Each record gives: clone size, J gene, D gene, V gene, CDR3 DNA, CDR3 protein. A D gene is named only where the DNA matches it firmly. Not all rows give a size; the values are once, few, many and, for expanded clones, a class.

size: NA; J: TRBJ2-1; D: NA; V: TRBV7-6; DNA: TGTGCCAGCAGCGGGGGACTCAGCAATGAGCAGTTCTTC; CDR3: CASSGGLSNEQFF
size: NA; J: TRBJ1-2; D: NA; V: TRBV10-3; DNA: TGTGCCATCAGTGATGCGGGGTCCTACTATGGCTACACCTTC; CDR3: CAISDAGSYYGYTF
size: NA; J: TRBJ2-1; D: TRBD2; V: TRBV10-3; DNA: TGTGCCATCAGTGCCCGGACTAGCGGGGGGGACAATGAGCAGTTCTTC; CDR3: CAISARTSGGDNEQFF
size: few; J: TRBJ2-3; D: TRBD2; V: TRBV6-5; DNA: TGTGCCAGCAGCCTAACGGGACTACCCATCACGCAGTATTTT; CDR3: CASSLTGLPITQYF
size: NA; J: TRBJ2-3; D: NA; V: TRBV4-1; DNA: TGCGCCAGCAGCCTCCGATCGACACGGTCTAGCACAGATACGCAGTATTTT; CDR3: CASSLRSTRSSTDTQYF
size: NA; J: TRBJ1-6; D: NA; V: TRBV7-2; DNA: TGTGCCAGCAGCTTAGGGAGGGGAGGTTCACCCCTCCACTTT; CDR3: CASSLGRGGSPLHF
size: NA; J: TRBJ2-7; D: NA; V: TRBV7-7; DNA: TGTGCCAGCAGCTTCGGTCAGGGGAACTACGAGCAGTACTTC; CDR3: CASSFGQGNYEQYF
size: NA; J: TRBJ1-3; D: NA; V: TRBV6-6; DNA: TGTGCCAGCAGGACAGGCTCCGGAAACACCATATATTTT; CDR3: CASRTGSGNTIYF
size: NA; J: TRBJ1-1; D: NA; V: TRBV9; DNA: TGTGCCACCTCCCCCGGGACAATGAACACTGAAGCTTTCTTT; CDR3: CATSPGTMNTEAFF
size: few; J: TRBJ2-3; D: TRBD1; V: TRBV5-1; DNA: TGCGCCAGCAGGGACAGGGCAGCAGATACGCAGTATTTT; CDR3: CASRDRAADTQYF
size: NA; J: TRBJ1-2; D: TRBD1; V: TRBV5-1; DNA: TGCGCCAGCAGCTTGGGTACAGGGGGTTATGGCTACACCTTC; CDR3: CASSLGTGGYGYTF
size: NA; J: TRBJ2-7; D: NA; V: TRBV20-1; DNA: TGCAGTGCCCCCCGGTACGAGCAGTACTTC; CDR3: CSAPRYEQYF
size: NA; J: TRBJ1-2; D: NA; V: TRBV7-2; DNA: TGTGCCAGCAGCCAGTACAGGGTTCCTAGTGACTATGGCTACACCTTC; CDR3: CASSQYRVPSDYGYTF
size: once; J: TRBJ1-5; D: NA; V: TRBV7-8; DNA: TGTGCCAGCAGCTTAGTAGGGACACCCAGCAATCAGCCCCAGCATTTT; CDR3: CASSLVGTPSNQPQHF
size: NA; J: TRBJ2-2; D: NA; V: TRBV6-1; DNA: TGTGCCAGCACACCCTCTCCGGTCAACACCGGGGAGCTGTTTTTT; CDR3: CASTPSPVNTGELFF
size: once; J: TRBJ1-6; D: TRBD1; V: TRBV4-2; DNA: TGTGCCAGCAGCCATGATCCGGGACAGGGGGGCTGGACCCTCCACTTT; CDR3: CASSHDPGQGGWTLHF
size: few; J: TRBJ1-1; D: NA; V: TRBV9; DNA: TGTGCCAGCAGCGAACAGGGAGCGAACACTGAAGCTTTCTTT; CDR3: CASSEQGANTEAFF
size: once; J: TRBJ1-3; D: NA; V: TRBV18; DNA: TGTGCCAGCTCACCACTTGAGACAACAAGCTCTGGAAACACCATATATTTT; CDR3: CASSPLETTSSGNTIYF
size: NA; J: TRBJ1-4; D: NA; V: TRBV7-2; DNA: TGTGCCAGCAGCTTAGGGCCAGGGCTTTCACGGCTACTGTTTTTT; CDR3: CASSLGPGLSRLLFF
size: NA; J: TRBJ1-1; D: NA; V: TRBV19; DNA: TGTGCCAGTAGTATGCAGGAGAACACTGAAGCTTTCTTT; CDR3: CASSMQENTEAFF
size: NA; J: TRBJ1-1; D: TRBD1; V: TRBV7-2; DNA: TGTGCCAGCAGCGCACCAGGGGGGCGCCGTGAAGCTTTCTTT; CDR3: CASSAPGGRREAFF
size: NA; J: TRBJ2-5; D: NA; V: TRBV5-1; DNA: TGCGCCAGCAGCTTTAACGGGATAAAAGAGACCCAGTACTTC; CDR3: CASSFNGIKETQYF
size: NA; J: TRBJ2-6; D: NA; V: TRBV12-1; DNA: TGTGCCAGCAGCTTTTTGGTGCTGGGCAGAAAACCTCTCTGTGGGGCCAACGTCCTGACTTTC; CDR3: CASSFLVLGRKPLCGANVLTF
size: NA; J: TRBJ2-7; D: NA; V: TRBV2; DNA: TGTGCCAGTACTCCTTTTGACACCCCCTACGAGCAGTACTTC; CDR3: CASTPFDTPYEQYF
size: NA; J: TRBJ2-7; D: TRBD2; V: TRBV19; DNA: TGTGCCACCGGGGGACTAGCGGGAGGTTCGGGAGAGCAGTACTTC; CDR3: CATGGLAGGSGEQYF
size: NA; J: TRBJ1-6; D: NA; V: TRBV5-5; DNA: TGTGCCAGCAGCTTGTTCGGGAGCTCCTATAATTCACCCCTCCACTTT; CDR3: CASSLFGSSYNSPLHF
size: NA; J: TRBJ1-2; D: NA; V: TRBV6-6; DNA: TGTGCCAGCAGGCTAGGGGGGGCCGCTAACTATGGCTACACCTTC; CDR3: CASRLGGAANYGYTF
size: NA; J: TRBJ1-5; D: NA; V: TRBV5-1; DNA: TGCGCCAGCAGCTTGGCCCCAAAGACAGGTCGCGAAAGGGGGAATCAGCCCCAGCATTTT; CDR3: CASSLAPKTGRERGNQPQHF
size: NA; J: TRBJ2-7; D: NA; V: TRBV5-1; DNA: TGCGCCAGCAGCTTGAGCGCCGCAAGCATCACGAGGTACGAGCAGTACTTC; CDR3: CASSLSAASITRYEQYF
size: NA; J: TRBJ2-7; D: NA; V: TRBV7-2; DNA: TGTGCCAGCAGCACGGACACCCTCGCCGAGCAGTACTTC; CDR3: CASSTDTLAEQYF
size: NA; J: TRBJ1-1; D: TRBD1; V: TRBV19; DNA: TGTGCCAGTAGTACCTTTACGGGACAGGGACGGGGCACTGAAGCTTTCTTT; CDR3: CASSTFTGQGRGTEAFF
size: once; J: TRBJ2-2; D: NA; V: TRBV19; DNA: TGTGCCAGTAGTTTCGACAGGGGGGAGCTGTTTTTT; CDR3: CASSFDRGELFF
size: NA; J: TRBJ2-2; D: TRBD1; V: TRBV5-1; DNA: TGCGCCAGCAGCCCCCGCCGGGGGACAGGGAGCTCGAACACCGGGGAGCTGTTTTTT; CDR3: CASSPRRGTGSSNTGELFF
size: NA; J: TRBJ1-2; D: NA; V: TRBV19; DNA: TGTGCCAGTAGTCTCCAGACCCGGAGGGGTGGCTACACCTTC; CDR3: CASSLQTRRGGYTF
size: NA; J: TRBJ2-1; D: NA; V: TRBV11-2; DNA: TGTGCCAGCAGTCCCCAGGGGACCAGGATATACAATGAGCAGTTCTTC; CDR3: CASSPQGTRIYNEQFF
size: NA; J: TRBJ2-7; D: NA; V: TRBV11-3; DNA: TGTGCCAGCAGCTTAGACGGAGACGATCCACAGTACTTC; CDR3: CASSLDGDDPQYF
size: NA; J: TRBJ1-3; D: NA; V: TRBV7-2; DNA: TGTGCCAGCAGCTCCCAAGGGAGCTCTGGAAACACCATATATTTT; CDR3: CASSSQGSSGNTIYF
size: NA; J: TRBJ2-7; D: TRBD2; V: TRBV19; DNA: TGTGCCAGTAGTATAAGACTAGCGGGTCTGACCTACGAGCAGTACTTC; CDR3: CASSIRLAGLTYEQYF
size: NA; J: TRBJ1-2; D: TRBD1; V: TRBV5-4; DNA: TGTGCCAGCAGCCCCGGGACAGGGGGCTCCTATGGCTACACCTTC; CDR3: CASSPGTGGSYGYTF
size: NA; J: TRBJ2-2; D: NA; V: TRBV2; DNA: TGTGCCGTCCGACTGGCGCTCAACACCGGGGAGCTGTTTTTT; CDR3: CAVRLALNTGELFF
size: NA; J: TRBJ1-2; D: NA; V: TRBV5-4; DNA: TGTGCCAGCAGCTTGGGCGGAGGAGCGTATGGCTACACCTTC; CDR3: CASSLGGGAYGYTF
size: NA; J: TRBJ1-5; D: NA; V: TRBV7-7; DNA: TGTGCCAGCAGCTCAGGTCCCCAGCCCCAGCATTTT; CDR3: CASSSGPQPQHF
size: once; J: TRBJ2-7; D: NA; V: TRBV11-2; DNA: TGTGCCAGCAGCTCCGGAACAGATAACTACGAGCAGTACTTC; CDR3: CASSSGTDNYEQYF
size: NA; J: TRBJ1-1; D: TRBD1; V: TRBV4-3; DNA: TGCGCCAGCAGCCAAGGGGTCGGACAGGGGACTGAAGCTTTCTTT; CDR3: CASSQGVGQGTEAFF
size: once; J: TRBJ1-5; D: NA; V: TRBV10-3; DNA: TGTGCCAGCTCCCTGGGGGGGGCGTACAATCAGCCCCAGCATTTT; CDR3: CASSLGGAYNQPQHF